This T cell receptor (beta chain) was found in a study of T cells in Graves' hyperthyroidism and ophthalmopathy. The study, taken as a whole, reports: The model made its ophthalmopathy prediction, and onset followed a median about 6 months later.

Remarks on this clonotype: Its matching antigen is unknown.

CDR1 is MGHRA and CDR2 is YSYEKL in the germline V gene. Trimming at V came to 3 bases and at J to 2 bases, leaving 9 bases not matched to a gene. The length of the CDR3 is 17 residues. Amplification of TCR beta CDR3 regions was performed using RNA transcripts as template. Researchers ran a first-round RT-PCR on the TCR CDR3 using the HTBI primer set. TCRdb ran MiXCR on the multiplex PCR reads and lists one entry per CDR3 protein. The sample lists 200,000 to 250,000 distinct CDR3 sequences; about 15% were seen once. Inclusion characteristics of ophthalmopathy patients comprised a Clinical Activity Score of at least 3, a NOSPECS grade of at least 4, and duration under 3 months. The source of the PBMCs was 10 ml of fresh peripheral blood.

Specimen: blood. This TCR came from a woman aged 18-35 years with Graves' ophthalmopathy. The J gene is TRBJ2-5, the V gene TRBV4-1; 10 nucleotides match TRBD2. CDR3 sequence (DNA): TGCGCCAGCAGCCATTTTACCGGGACTAGCGTTCAAGAGACCCAGTACTTC. The encoded protein is CASSHFTGTSVQETQYF.